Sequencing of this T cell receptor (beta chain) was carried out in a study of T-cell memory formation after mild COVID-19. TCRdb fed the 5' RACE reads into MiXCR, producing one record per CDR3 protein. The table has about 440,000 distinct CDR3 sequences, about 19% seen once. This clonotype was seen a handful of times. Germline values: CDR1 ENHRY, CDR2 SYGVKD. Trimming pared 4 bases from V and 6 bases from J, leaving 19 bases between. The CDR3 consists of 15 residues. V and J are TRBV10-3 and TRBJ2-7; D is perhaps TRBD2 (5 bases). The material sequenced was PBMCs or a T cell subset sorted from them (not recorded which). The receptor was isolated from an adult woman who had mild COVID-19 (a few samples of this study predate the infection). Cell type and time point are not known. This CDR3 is CAISALGPGNSEQYF. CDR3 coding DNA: TGTGCCATCAGTGCCCTCGGGCCGGGGAACAGCGAGCAGTACTTC.